The rows below give T cell receptor beta chains drawn from one sample of a study of blood T cells in healthy people across ages. TCRdb reanalysed the 5' RACE reads using MiXCR and keeps one entry per CDR3 protein. This sample has about 800,000 distinct CDR3 sequences, with 58% found just once. The source material was blood. The receptors stem from a man between 25 and 39 years old in good health. CDR3s include the opening cysteine and the closing phenylalanine or tryptophan. The D gene is left open where the match is weak. Clone size appears in some rows only: once, few, many, or a class for an expanded clone.

clone_size,d_call,j_call,v_call,cdr3_aa,cdr3_nt
NA,NA,TRBJ2-7,TRBV28,CASMESTRRYEQYF,TGTGCCAGCATGGAGTCTACCAGGCGCTACGAGCAGTACTTC
few,NA,TRBJ1-2,TRBV7-2,CASATYGDSGYTF,TGTGCCAGCGCCACTTATGGGGATTCGGGCTACACCTTC
NA,NA,TRBJ2-7,TRBV7-2,CASSTTFAIEQYF,TGTGCCAGCAGTACTACGTTCGCAATCGAGCAGTACTTC
NA,NA,TRBJ2-7,TRBV20-1,CSAADSGSYEQYF,TGCAGTGCCGCCGACAGTGGATCCTACGAGCAGTACTTC
many,NA,TRBJ2-3,TRBV7-2,CASSQIRRGITDTQYF,TGTGCCAGCAGCCAGATCCGGCGGGGTATCACAGATACGCAGTATTTT
few,NA,TRBJ2-5,TRBV5-1,CASSLASALQETQYF,TGCGCCAGCAGCTTGGCTAGCGCCCTTCAAGAGACCCAGTACTTC
NA,NA,TRBJ2-5,TRBV6-2/TRBV6-3,CASRAYDFPVEKTQYF,TGTGCCAGCAGAGCCTACGATTTTCCGGTAGAAAAGACCCAGTACTTC
NA,NA,TRBJ2-2,TRBV11-2,CASSAYIADTGELFF,TGTGCCAGCAGCGCCTACATCGCAGACACCGGGGAGCTGTTTTTT
NA,TRBD2,TRBJ2-5,TRBV29-1,CSVVYSGSGETQYF,TGCAGCGTTGTGTATAGCGGGAGTGGGGAGACCCAGTACTTC
NA,NA,TRBJ2-3,TRBV10-1,CASSEVTGITDTQYF,TGCGCCAGCAGTGAAGTGACGGGGATCACAGATACGCAGTATTTT
NA,NA,TRBJ1-2,TRBV7-2,CASSTRPKVGGYTF,TGTGCCAGCAGCACCCGACCTAAGGTTGGGGGCTACACCTTC
NA,NA,TRBJ1-1,TRBV15,CATSRNASSEAFF,TGTGCCACCAGCAGAAATGCGAGTTCCGAAGCTTTCTTT
many,NA,TRBJ2-1,TRBV20-1,CSGTAYNEQFF,TGCAGTGGTACCGCCTACAATGAGCAGTTCTTC
NA,NA,TRBJ1-1,TRBV7-8,CASSLGGKGTEAFF,TGTGCCAGCAGCTTAGGGGGAAAGGGAACTGAAGCTTTCTTT
NA,NA,TRBJ1-2,TRBV6-2/TRBV6-3,CASSYPGGGYTF,TGTGCCAGCAGTTACCCCGGAGGCGGCTACACCTTC
NA,NA,TRBJ1-4,TRBV9,CASSVARGARKLFF,TGTGCCAGCAGCGTAGCTCGGGGGGCGCGAAAACTGTTTTTT
few,NA,TRBJ2-7,TRBV4-2,CASSATVSYEQYF,TGTGCCAGCAGCGCGACAGTCTCCTACGAGCAGTACTTC
once,NA,TRBJ1-2,TRBV6-6,CASSYGQGGYGYTF,TGTGCCAGCAGTTACGGCCAGGGAGGCTATGGCTACACCTTC
NA,NA,TRBJ1-2,TRBV12-5,CASGLEHRGYTF,TGTGCTAGTGGTTTGGAACACAGGGGCTACACCTTC
NA,NA,TRBJ2-5,TRBV29-1,CSVEEVAGQYF,TGCAGCGTTGAAGAGGTGGCTGGGCAGTACTTC
NA,NA,TRBJ2-7,TRBV6-2/TRBV6-3,CASSYGPGGLSYEQYF,TGTGCCAGCAGTTACGGACCAGGAGGGCTTAGCTACGAGCAGTACTTC
NA,NA,TRBJ1-2,TRBV28,CASTRGLNFYGYTF,TGTGCCAGCACCCGAGGCCTCAACTTCTATGGCTACACCTTC
NA,NA,TRBJ1-4,TRBV15,CATSRDLGVEKLFF,TGTGCCACCAGCAGAGATTTAGGCGTGGAAAAACTGTTTTTT
few,NA,TRBJ1-2,TRBV4-2,CASSQDGDNSDGYTF,TGTGCCAGCAGCCAAGATGGGGACAATTCCGATGGCTACACCTTC
NA,TRBD2,TRBJ2-7,TRBV10-2,CASSGVSGRARDEQYF,TGCGCCAGCAGTGGGGTTAGCGGGAGGGCCAGGGACGAGCAGTACTTC
NA,NA,TRBJ2-7,TRBV5-5,CASRITGKGYEQYF,TGTGCCAGCAGGATTACAGGAAAAGGGTACGAGCAGTACTTC
NA,NA,TRBJ2-3,TRBV2,CASREDSGTDTQYF,TGTGCCAGCAGGGAGGACAGCGGGACAGATACGCAGTATTTT
NA,NA,TRBJ2-1,TRBV20-1,CSAELVSSYNEQFF,TGCAGTGCTGAACTAGTTAGCTCCTACAATGAGCAGTTCTTC
NA,NA,TRBJ2-7,TRBV20-1,CSARVLGVIGLYEQYF,TGCAGTGCTAGAGTTCTTGGGGTGATCGGGTTGTACGAGCAGTACTTC
many,NA,TRBJ2-5,TRBV20-1,CSASPRTGGGETQYF,TGCAGTGCTAGTCCCCGCACAGGGGGGGGAGAGACCCAGTACTTC
NA,NA,TRBJ2-4,TRBV27,CASSSSMAKNIQYF,TGTGCCAGCAGTTCAAGTATGGCCAAAAACATTCAGTACTTC
NA,NA,TRBJ1-5,TRBV10-3,CAISGGAYSNQPQHF,TGTGCCATCAGCGGGGGGGCCTATAGCAATCAGCCCCAGCATTTT
NA,NA,TRBJ2-5,TRBV9,CASSPSGGEGETQYF,TGTGCCAGCAGCCCCAGTGGGGGAGAGGGAGAGACCCAGTACTTC
once,NA,TRBJ2-5,TRBV28,CASSLKEAEWETQYF,TGTGCCAGCAGTTTAAAGGAGGCGGAATGGGAGACCCAGTACTTC
NA,TRBD1,TRBJ2-1,TRBV28,CASSLRQGRSYNEQFF,TGTGCCAGCAGTCTTAGACAGGGAAGGTCCTACAATGAGCAGTTCTTC
NA,NA,TRBJ2-7,TRBV4-3,CASSQDRGAYSEQYF,TGCGCCAGCAGCCAAGACAGGGGGGCCTACAGTGAGCAGTACTTC
few,NA,TRBJ2-5,TRBV5-1,CASSLYTEETQYF,TGCGCCAGCAGCTTGTATACAGAAGAAACCCAGTACTTC
NA,TRBD2,TRBJ2-5,TRBV12-3/TRBV12-4,CASSRLAVQETQYF,TGTGCCAGCAGCAGGCTAGCGGTCCAAGAGACCCAGTACTTC
once,NA,TRBJ2-5,TRBV11-1,CASSPDGAVLQTQYF,TGTGCCAGCAGCCCTGACGGCGCGGTTTTGCAGACCCAGTACTTC
NA,NA,TRBJ1-2,TRBV7-2,CASSSFGAGVRYGYTF,TGTGCCAGCAGCTCTTTCGGCGCAGGGGTCCGGTATGGCTACACCTTC
NA,NA,TRBJ1-2,TRBV27,CASSTRSSRGYTF,TGTGCCAGCAGTACTCGAAGCAGCCGCGGCTACACCTTC
NA,NA,TRBJ1-2,TRBV7-2,CASSLDPLYGYTF,TGTGCCAGCAGCTTAGATCCCCTCTATGGCTACACCTTC